The 20 T cell receptor beta chains reported below all come from one sample, sequenced in a study of regulatory and conventional T cells in RAG deficiency. The sorted conventional CD4+ T cells were CD25-low and CD127-high, with genomic DNA sequenced. Sequenced by immunoSEQ multiplex PCR; TCRdb stores in-frame clones only, minus some. The sample has roughly 29,000 clones, around 96% seen once. These data were likewise used in another study, on regulatory T cells. That work states: Primers: 52 TRBV forward and 13 TRBJ reverse.

The sequenced sample consisted of CD25- CD4+ T cells sorted from blood. These receptors came from a human donor in good health.

The gene calls are TRBV6-5 and TRBJ2-7; 7 bases map to TRBD2. Trimming cost V 8 bases and J 0 bases; bases outside gene matches: 10. Per the germline V gene, CDR1 is MNHEY and CDR2 is SVGAGI. This CDR3 region has 15 residues. CDR3 amino acids: CASQEGRASSYEQYF. CDR3 coding DNA: TGTGCCAGCCAGGAGGGGAGGGCCAGCTCCTACGAGCAGTACTTC.

The rearrangement links TRBV27 to TRBJ2-7, with D possibly being TRBD1 (6 bases). This CDR3 has 14 residues. Trimming cost V 4 bases and J 7 bases, with 17 bases left between them. The germline V gene has CDR1 MNHEY and CDR2 SMNVEV (reference sequence). The DNA of the CDR3 is TGTGCCAGCAGTTCCCAGGGGACCCCTGGGGAGCAGTACTTC. Translation: CASSSQGTPGEQYF.

CDR3 coding DNA: TGTGCCACCAGCAGAGATCCAGGGGACAGCGGTGGGACCCAGTACTTC. Its protein product is CATSRDPGDSGGTQYF. The chain employs TRBV15 and TRBJ2-5; 7 positions agree with TRBD1. Trimming cost V 0 bases and J 7 bases; bases outside gene matches: 11. CDR3 length equals 16 residues. Germline V lookup: CDR1 LNHNV, CDR2 YYDKDF (reference sequence).

The V and J genes are TRBV6-4 and TRBJ2-4, with D perhaps TRBD1 (8 bases). The CDR3 length is 13 residues. Germline CDR1 reads MRHNA; CDR2 reads SNTAGT. Trimming removed 6 bases from V and 8 bases from J, with 14 bases in between. The CDR3 is CASSGQGGDIQYF. The CDR3 region has the DNA TGTGCCAGCAGCGGACAGGGAGGGGACATTCAGTACTTC.

The chain links TRBV18 to TRBJ2-7, with 9 positions matching TRBD2. Per the germline V gene, CDR1 is KGHSH and CDR2 is LQKENI. The CDR3 has 15 amino acids. With 0 bases clipped from V and 2 bases from J, the junction kept 2 bases outside the gene matches. CDR3 DNA sequence: TGTGCCAGCTCACCACCCTTAGCGGGAGCCTACGAGCAGTACTTC. This gives the protein CASSPPLAGAYEQYF.

This clone appeared a single time. This chain uses TRBV10-2 with TRBJ1-2, with D unclear. Per the germline V gene, CDR1 is WSHSY and CDR2 is SAAADI. V was clipped by 6 bases and J by 1 base, with 12 bases between them. CDR3 length: 14 amino acids. CDR3 protein: CASSPVGSNYGYTF. DNA of the CDR3: TGCGCCAGCAGCCCCGTGGGGAGTAACTATGGCTACACCTTC.

This chain connects TRBV4-2 to TRBJ2-7; 10 positions agree with TRBD1. CDR1 LGHNA and CDR2 YNFKEQ come from the germline V gene. The CDR3 is 15 residues long. Germline trimming cut 0 bases from V and 6 bases from J; bases unmatched to any gene: 5. The chain's CDR3 is CASSQDLRDRGEQYF. CDR3 nucleotide sequence: TGTGCCAGCAGCCAAGACCTCCGGGACAGGGGCGAGCAGTACTTC.

The rearrangement joins TRBV7-9 to TRBJ1-4; 7 bases match TRBD1. With 6 bases clipped from V and 2 bases from J, the junction kept 3 bases outside the gene matches. The germline V gene has CDR1 SEHNR and CDR2 FQNEAQ (reference sequence). The CDR3 has 14 amino acids. The CDR3 loop is CASRETGTNEKLFF. Written as DNA, the CDR3 is TGTGCCAGCAGAGAGACAGGGACTAATGAAAAACTGTTTTTT.

The genes are TRBV6-1 and TRBJ1-5, with D perhaps TRBD1 (5 bases). Germline V gene sequence: CDR1 MNHNS, CDR2 SASEGT. V was pared by 6 bases and J by 4 bases, with 7 bases between. The CDR3 is 12 amino acids. In DNA form, the CDR3 reads TGTGCCAGCAGAAGACAGAATCAGCCCCAGCATTTT. Translating gives CASRRQNQPQHF.

This chain connects TRBV19 to TRBJ1-3, with D maybe TRBD1 (5 bases). This CDR3 is built from 15 residues. Deletions cut 4 bases from V and 1 base from J, with 11 bases between. The germline V gene encodes CDR1 LNHDA and CDR2 SQIVND (reference sequence). As DNA, the CDR3 is TGTGCCAGTAGTACAATATCAGGGTCTGGAAACACCATATATTTT. Translated: CASSTISGSGNTIYF.

This sequence joins TRBV9 and TRBJ1-6, with a weak D call TRBD1 (6 bases). The CDR3 runs to 15 residues. With 3 bases removed from V and 3 bases from J, the gap between germline ends came to 10 bases. The germline gives CDR1 SGDLS, CDR2 YYNGEE. In nucleotides, the CDR3 is TGTGCCAGCAGCGAACCAGGGGTCTATAATTCACCCCTCCACTTT. It encodes CASSEPGVYNSPLHF.

V and J are TRBV6-6 and TRBJ2-5; weak D call: TRBD1 (5 bases). The DNA end lines up better with TRBJ2-7; the J call may be wrong. This CDR3 contains 15 residues. CDR1 and CDR2 (germline): MNHNY, SVGAGI (reference sequence). The CDR3 DNA sequence: TGTGCCAGCAGCCCCGGACACGAAAGCTCCTACGAGCAGTACTTC. Residues: CASSPGHESSYEQYF.

V gene TRBV5-1 combines with J gene TRBJ2-5, with no clear D. In germline, CDR1 is SGHRS, CDR2 YFSETQ. Trimming removed 0 bases at V and 5 bases at J, with 11 bases between. This CDR3 region has 14 residues. In DNA, the CDR3 is TGCGCCAGCAGCTTGGTGGCCGACGGGGAGACCCAGTACTTC. This translates into CASSLVADGETQYF. Together with reference TRBV5-1 and TRBJ2-5, the CDR3 gives the full variable domain: KAGVTQTPRYLIKTRGQQVTLSCSPISGHRSVSWYQQTPGQGLQFLFEYFSETQRNKGNFPGRFSGRQFSNSRSEMNVSTLELGDSALYLCASSLVADGETQYFGPGTRLLVL.

This rearrangement joins TRBV2 to TRBJ2-7; TRBD1 might be the D (5 bases). From germline, CDR1 is SNHLY and CDR2 FYNNEI. This CDR3 has 15 residues. Trimming left V 5 bases short and J 0 bases short, with 14 bases between. This CDR3 is CASSRRRQGSYEQYF. DNA of the CDR3: TGTGCCAGCAGTCGCCGGCGGCAGGGCTCCTACGAGCAGTACTTC.

The rearrangement joins TRBV18 to TRBJ2-7, with 9 bases that match TRBD1. The CDR3 runs to 16 residues. Germline assignment: CDR1 KGHSH and CDR2 LQKENI. Trimming cost V 1 base and J 4 bases; bases outside gene matches: 8. The CDR3 coding sequence is TGTGCCAGCTCACCACTGGGTGGGACAGGGTCTTACGAGCAGTACTTC. As protein: CASSPLGGTGSYEQYF.

The V gene is TRBV5-1, the J gene TRBJ1-2; D is ambiguous. The germline V gene encodes CDR1 SGHRS and CDR2 YFSETQ. The CDR3 consists of 12 residues. With 0 bases removed from V and 5 bases from J, the gap between germline ends came to 5 bases. This chain's CDR3 is CASSLDSYGYTF. The CDR3 nucleotides read TGCGCCAGCAGCTTGGACAGTTATGGCTACACCTTC.

The V call is TRBV6-5, the J call TRBJ2-7, with 10 bases aligning to TRBD2. With V trimmed by 3 bases and J by 0 bases, 5 bases remained unmatched. CDR1 is MNHEY, CDR2 SVGAGI, per germline. The CDR3 is 16 amino acids. CDR3 in DNA: TGTGCCAGCAGTTATGGTCTAGCGGGGGTCTCCTACGAGCAGTACTTC. Translated, it gives CASSYGLAGVSYEQYF.

The V call is TRBV28, the J call TRBJ1-5; TRBD1 might be the D (6 bases). The CDR3 length is 15 residues. Trimming pared 3 bases from V and 6 bases from J, leaving 15 bases between. Germline CDR1 reads MDHEN; CDR2 reads SYDVKM. CDR3 amino acids: CASSFPGGAGQPQHF. In DNA form, the CDR3 reads TGTGCCAGCAGTTTCCCGGGGGGCGCGGGTCAGCCCCAGCATTTT.

The chain joins TRBV5-1 to TRBJ2-1; D not resolved. From germline, CDR1 is SGHRS and CDR2 YFSETQ. Trimming removed 3 bases at V and 3 bases at J, with 13 bases between. The CDR3 length is 15 residues. The DNA of the CDR3 is TGCGCCAGCAGCTCCTTGGATACTAACTACAATGAGCAGTTCTTC. It encodes CASSSLDTNYNEQFF. Complete variable domain (other parts from reference TRBV5-1 and TRBJ2-1): KAGVTQTPRYLIKTRGQQVTLSCSPISGHRSVSWYQQTPGQGLQFLFEYFSETQRNKGNFPGRFSGRQFSNSRSEMNVSTLELGDSALYLCASSSLDTNYNEQFFGPGTRLTVL.

The chain couples TRBV5-1 to TRBJ1-1; TRBD1 matches 8 bases. This CDR3 has 14 amino acids. Germline CDR1 reads SGHRS; CDR2 reads YFSETQ. Trimming removed 4 bases from V and 6 bases from J; junction bases left unmatched: 8. In DNA, the CDR3 is TGCGCCAGCAGCCGATATGAACAGGGGGCTGAAGCTTTCTTT. Protein product: CASSRYEQGAEAFF.